Following are 11 T cell receptor beta chains from one sample sequenced in a study of CD8 T cells in ankylosing spondylitis. Study results and limitations: A motif in TCR beta, a set of several highly homologous variants, appeared characteristic of ankylosing spondylitis blood.

These TCRs' antigens remain unknown. One entry per CDR3 protein results from TCRdb running MiXCR on the 5' RACE reads. Of around 490,000 distinct CDR3 sequences listed, over 4% are singletons. Sequencing was carried out using blood, either unsorted or a sorted T cell fraction (not recorded which). Receptor source: a male donor with ankylosing spondylitis.

This clonotype was detected many times. This rearrangement joins TRBV12-3 or TRBV12-4 to TRBJ2-3; the match to TRBD1 covers 8 bases. CDR3 length: 15 amino acids. With V trimmed by 2 bases and J by 2 bases, 3 bases remained unmatched. In DNA, the CDR3 is TGTGCCAGCAGTTTACACAGGGGGTTCACAGATACGCAGTATTTT. Its translation: CASSLHRGFTDTQYF.

The V gene is TRBV5-1, the J gene TRBJ2-2, with unresolved D. Trimming pared 1 base from V and 7 bases from J, leaving 5 bases between. This CDR3 is 12 amino acids long. Per germline, CDR1 SGHRS and CDR2 YFSETQ. The CDR3 DNA follows: TGCGCCAGCAGCTTGCGCGGCGGGGAGCTGTTTTTT. This translates into CASSLRGGELFF.

The rearrangement links TRBV5-6 to TRBJ2-7, with 8 positions matching TRBD2. The CDR3 runs to 15 residues. CDR1 is SGHDT and CDR2 is YYEEEE in the germline V gene. V was clipped by 3 bases and J by 11 bases; unmatched bases: 16. CDR3 region: CASSSNPGGAGREYF. CDR3 DNA: TGTGCCAGCAGCTCGAACCCCGGGGGGGCAGGACGGGAGTACTTC.

This sequence joins TRBV20-1 and TRBJ1-5, with D possibly matching TRBD1 (5 bases). The length of the CDR3 is 17 residues. Germline values: CDR1 DFQATT, CDR2 SNEGSKA (reference sequence). V was pared by 1 base and J by 1 base, with 17 bases between. The CDR3 DNA follows: TGCAGTGCTAGAGGTCGCGCGGGGGGGTCGAGCAATCAGCCCCAGCATTTT. Amino acids: CSARGRAGGSSNQPQHF.

This clonotype has only a few counts. The CDR3 spells CASSLATGTQNTGELFF. CDR3 coding DNA: TGTGCCAGCAGCTTAGCGACAGGGACACAGAACACCGGGGAGCTGTTTTTT. The V call is TRBV11-3, the J call TRBJ2-2; TRBD1 aligns across 7 bases. The J segment lost 1 base and the V segment lost 1 base, leaving 6 bases of the junction unmatched. The germline gives CDR1 SGHNT, CDR2 YENEEA. CDR3 length: 17 residues.

This clonotype occurred many times. The genes are TRBV11-2 and TRBJ2-3; D could derive from TRBD1 or TRBD2 (5 bases each). The CDR3 length is 19 residues. V lost 5 bases and J lost 1, with 25 bases in between. CDR1 SGHAT and CDR2 FQNNGV come from the germline V gene. The CDR3 region is CASSPRTITLVRGTDTQYF. The CDR3 DNA sequence: TGTGCCAGCAGCCCGCGGACAATCACCCTCGTGAGGGGCACAGATACGCAGTATTTT. Supplemented by reference TRBV11-2 and TRBJ2-3, the full variable domain reads EAGVAQSPRYKIIEKRQSVAFWCNPISGHATLYWYQQILGQGPKLLIQFQNNGVVDDSQLPKDRFSAERLKGVDSTLKIQPAKLEDSAVYLCASSPRTITLVRGTDTQYFGPGTRLTVL.

This clonotype was detected ten times or more. The J gene is TRBJ2-1, the V gene TRBV28; D perhaps matches TRBD1 (5 bases). V was cut by 3 bases and J by 7 bases, with 13 bases left in between. Germline V gene lookup returns CDR1 MDHEN and CDR2 SYDVKM. The CDR3 is 14 amino acids. CDR3 in amino acids: CASSFPRVGNEQFF. The CDR3 nucleotides read TGTGCCAGCAGTTTCCCCAGGGTAGGGAATGAGCAGTTCTTC. Full variable domain (rest looked up from reference TRBV28 and TRBJ2-1): DVKVTQSSRYLVKRTGEKVFLECVQDMDHENMFWYRQDPGLGLRLIYFSYDVKMKEKGDIPEGYSVSREKKERFSLILESASTNQTSMYLCASSFPRVGNEQFFGPGTRLTVL.

This clonotype came up many times. The DNA for the CDR3 is TGCAGTGCTAGAGGAGGGATTGGTCTAGAGACCCAGTACTTC. It is translated as CSARGGIGLETQYF. The chain couples TRBV20-1 to TRBJ2-5; D possibly corresponds to TRBD2 (5 bases). This CDR3 comprises 14 residues. Germline CDR1 is DFQATT and CDR2 is SNEGSKA (reference sequence). V gave up 1 base and J gave up 4 bases, with 13 bases separating them.

The chain has TRBV24-1 and TRBJ2-2, with 7 bases identical to TRBD1. Germline V CDR1 and CDR2: KGHDR, SFDVKD. V gave up 7 bases and J gave up 2 bases; unmatched junction bases: 6. The CDR3 is made up of 15 amino acids. CDR3 in DNA: TGTGCCACCAGCATGGGACAGTTTAACACCGGGGAGCTGTTTTTT. This translates into CATSMGQFNTGELFF.

This clonotype was detected ten times or more. The chain couples TRBV7-9 to TRBJ2-2; 9 bases agree with TRBD1. This CDR3 has 15 residues. Germline CDR1 SEHNR, CDR2 FQNEAQ (reference sequence). With V trimmed by 4 bases and J by 5 bases, 5 bases remained unmatched. CDR3 loop: CASSSRQGETGELFF. CDR3 in DNA: TGTGCCAGCAGCTCGAGACAGGGGGAAACCGGGGAGCTGTTTTTT.

This clonotype was counted at least ten times. The chain recombines TRBV5-5 with TRBJ1-4; unclear D gene. The CDR3 spans 15 residues. Germline V gene lookup returns CDR1 SGHKS and CDR2 YYEKEE (reference sequence). V lost 4 bases to trimming and J lost 5 bases, with 15 bases between them. The CDR3 nucleotides are TGTGCCAGCAGCCTGTTGCCCCGGGTGAATGAAAAACTGTTTTTT. Amino acid sequence: CASSLLPRVNEKLFF.